This T cell receptor (beta chain) was identified in a study of blood T cell repertoires in COVID-19. Study at large: Researchers got acute and convalescent COVID-19 samples from the United States, Italy and Spain. T cells, B-cell-depleted T cells, or PBMCs provided the cDNA or gDNA that served as material.

In the original analysis: Nucleated cell counts were estimated from reference gene primer amplification. Assay: immunoSEQ multiplex PCR; the TCRdb copy retains only in-frame clones and omits some. V and J calls and clone size are copied from that table; D and trimming were computed from the DNA. The sample yields 55,000 to 80,000 clones, less than 80% seen once. The CDR3 consists of 15 residues. V dropped 0 bases and J dropped 3; count of bases not matched to a gene: 8. Germline V gives CDR1 SQVTM, CDR2 ANQGSEA. The chain joins TRBV29-1 to TRBJ2-7; TRBD1 agrees at 7 bases. The sequence derives from a man aged 55 to 70 with acute or convalescent COVID-19. Source material: peripheral blood. The CDR3 region has the DNA TGCAGCGTTGAAGATCTAAAGGGACAGTTCTACGAGCAGTACTTC. This encodes CSVEDLKGQFYEQYF.